Included here is one T cell receptor beta chain sequence, with context. TCRdb's copy holds only in-frame clones and misses some; the assay was immunoSEQ multiplex PCR. The sample lists approximately 140,000 clones, approximately 84% occurring once. The data were obtained in a study of blood T cell repertoires in COVID-19. V lost 0 bases, J lost 4 bases, and 14 bases lay in between. The CDR3 sequence is 16 residues long. The germline V gene has CDR1 WSHSY and CDR2 SAAADI. Sequencing was performed on PBMCs or T cells enriched from blood (not recorded which). The chain combines TRBV10-2 with TRBJ2-3; the D gene is possibly TRBD2 (6 bases). The sequence was collected from a man aged 50-60 years in a cohort exposed to, infected with or recovered from COVID-19 (not recorded which). The CDR3 here is CASSESLGGPADTQYF. In DNA, the CDR3 is TGCGCCAGCAGTGAGTCGTTAGGAGGGCCCGCAGATACGCAGTATTTT.